This passage covers 23 T cell receptor beta chains from one sample sequenced in a study of blood T cell repertoires in COVID-19. Clones were read by immunoSEQ multiplex PCR, and TCRdb kept only the in-frame ones, dropping some. The table records about 300,000 clones, roughly 88% of them present only once. The sample consisted of peripheral blood. These receptor sequences come from a young woman who had recovered from COVID-19.

The chain employs TRBV28 and TRBJ1-3, with D hard to call. Trimming stripped 5 bases from V and 0 bases from J, with 20 bases between. Germline V gene lookup returns CDR1 MDHEN and CDR2 SYDVKM. The CDR3 loop spans 18 amino acids. CDR3 region: CASSETRGYSYSGNTIYF. In DNA form, the CDR3 reads TGTGCCAGCAGTGAGACTAGAGGGTACAGCTACTCTGGAAACACCATATATTTT.

The CDR3 reads CATSEGQGSAGQPQHF. DNA of the CDR3: TGTGCCACCAGTGAAGGACAGGGGAGCGCGGGTCAGCCCCAGCATTTT. The rearrangement links TRBV24-1 to TRBJ1-5; TRBD1 matches 9 bases. Trimming at V came to 4 bases and at J to 6 bases, leaving 9 bases not matched to a gene. This CDR3 is built from 16 residues. CDR1 and CDR2 from the germline V gene are KGHDR and SFDVKD.

V gene TRBV3-1 (or the pseudogene TRBV3-2) combines with J gene TRBJ1-1; TRBD1 matches 8 bases. CDR1 LGHDT and CDR2 YNNKEL come from the germline V gene (reference sequence). The trim removed 5 bases at V and 3 bases at J, leaving 14 bases unmatched. The CDR3 totals 17 residues. CDR3 sequence: CASSDSVGQAFHTEAFF. Written as DNA, the CDR3 is TGTGCCAGCAGCGACTCTGTGGGACAGGCGTTTCACACTGAAGCTTTCTTT.

V is TRBV2 and J is TRBJ2-1; D possibly corresponds to TRBD2 (6 bases). The germline CDR1 and CDR2 sequences are SNHLY and FYNNEI. The V and J ends lost 3 bases and 4 bases respectively, with 13 bases between them. CDR3 length equals 15 residues. The chain's CDR3 is CASSEWGDDYNEQFF. CDR3 nucleotides: TGTGCCAGCAGTGAGTGGGGGGACGATTACAATGAGCAGTTCTTC.

The J gene is TRBJ2-7, the V gene TRBV7-2; D is unclear. Trimming cost V 1 base and J 4 bases, with 8 bases left between them. CDR1 and CDR2 (germline): SGHTA, FQGNSA. This CDR3 comprises 13 residues. As DNA, the CDR3 is TGTGCCAGCAGCTTAGGTCGTCCTTACGAGCAGTACTTC. It yields the protein CASSLGRPYEQYF.

This chain joins TRBV6-5 and TRBJ2-7, with TRBD1 matching over 7 bases. Germline trimming cut 9 bases from V and 9 bases from J; bases unmatched to any gene: 8. The CDR3 runs 11 residues. The V gene's germline CDR1 is MNHEY and CDR2 SVGAGI. The chain's CDR3 is CASRQGSGQYF. The CDR3, as DNA: TGTGCCAGTCGACAGGGATCAGGGCAGTACTTC.

The chain is built from TRBV5-4 and TRBJ1-4; D is undetermined. The germline CDR1 and CDR2 sequences are SGHNT and YYREEE (reference sequence). The CDR3 contains 14 residues. V gave up 0 bases and J gave up 8 bases, with 11 bases separating them. The CDR3 nucleotides are TGTGCCAGCAGCTTGGTGCCCCAAGAGGAAAAACTGTTTTTT. It is translated as CASSLVPQEEKLFF.

This chain uses TRBV27 with TRBJ2-5; D possibly corresponds to TRBD2 (6 bases). The CDR3 is made up of 13 amino acids. The V gene's germline CDR1 is MNHEY and CDR2 SMNVEV (reference sequence). V dropped 9 bases and J dropped 5 bases, with 16 bases sitting between them. The CDR3 sequence: CASGGRWGETQYF. The CDR3 nucleotides read TGTGCCAGTGGAGGGAGGTGGGGTGAGACCCAGTACTTC.

The rearrangement links TRBV5-6 to TRBJ1-1; 7 nucleotides match TRBD1. The CDR3 contains 12 residues. V dropped 4 bases and J dropped 6; count of bases not matched to a gene: 3. The germline V gene has CDR1 SGHDT and CDR2 YYEEEE. The CDR3 loop is CASSHQGAEAFF. The DNA for the CDR3 is TGTGCCAGCAGCCATCAGGGGGCTGAAGCTTTCTTT.

The chain is built from TRBV29-1 and TRBJ2-1; weak D call: TRBD2 (6 bases). V lost 7 bases and J lost 0, with 10 bases in between. CDR1 and CDR2 (germline): SQVTM, ANQGSEA. CDR3 size: 13 residues. The CDR3 nucleotides are TGCAGCGGAATGCGGGGCTCCTACAATGAGCAGTTCTTC. As protein: CSGMRGSYNEQFF.

The CDR3 bases are TGTGCCAGCAGCCAAGATCAGGGTTCGACTTCACCCCTCCACTTT. Amino acid sequence: CASSQDQGSTSPLHF. This chain connects TRBV4-2 to TRBJ1-6; a possible D gene is TRBD1 (5 bases). Trimming stripped 0 bases from V and 9 bases from J, with 12 bases between. The CDR3 consists of 15 residues. CDR1 and CDR2 from the germline V gene are LGHNA and YNFKEQ.

This chain uses TRBV28 with TRBJ2-7; 10 bases match TRBD1. CDR1 is MDHEN and CDR2 is SYDVKM in the germline V gene. The CDR3 totals 15 residues. After removal of 9 bases from V and 1 base from J, the junction contained 9 bases not matched to a gene. This CDR3 reads CASSGGTGVSYEQYF. CDR3 bases: TGTGCCAGTTCAGGGGGGACAGGGGTTTCCTACGAGCAGTACTTC.

The rearrangement joins TRBV5-4 to TRBJ2-1; TRBD2 aligns across 7 bases. From germline, CDR1 is SGHNT and CDR2 YYREEE (reference sequence). The CDR3 consists of 15 residues. V lost 4 bases, J lost 4 bases, and 8 bases stayed unmatched. The CDR3 loop is CASSILAGEYNEQFF. CDR3 DNA: TGTGCCAGCAGCATCCTGGCGGGGGAGTACAATGAGCAGTTCTTC.

The chain carries TRBV5-1 and TRBJ2-5; possibly TRBD1 for D (6 bases). Per germline, CDR1 SGHRS and CDR2 YFSETQ. V was cut by 0 bases and J by 4 bases, with 7 bases left in between. The CDR3 has 13 amino acids. The CDR3 DNA sequence: TGCGCCAGCAGCTTGGAGGGGGTAGAGACCCAGTACTTC. Translating it yields CASSLEGVETQYF.

This rearrangement joins TRBV6-5 to TRBJ2-3; 8 nucleotides agree with TRBD2. This CDR3 has 13 amino acids. The germline V gene encodes CDR1 MNHEY and CDR2 SVGAGI. Trimming removed 6 bases from V and 5 bases from J; junction bases left unmatched: 4. The CDR3 DNA reads TGTGCCAGCAGAGGGCTAGCGGGAGATACGCAGTATTTT. It encodes CASRGLAGDTQYF.

The chain employs TRBV27 and TRBJ2-1, with 7 bases matching TRBD1. The CDR3 is 15 residues long. Germline V gene sequence: CDR1 MNHEY, CDR2 SMNVEV (reference sequence). Losses at the gene ends were 6 bases for V and 8 bases for J; bases not matched to a gene: 13. Here the CDR3 DNA reads TGTGCCAGCAGCCTTAAGGGGGCACCGACCCATGAGCAGTTCTTC. Translating gives CASSLKGAPTHEQFF.

The chain has TRBV27 and TRBJ2-2, with D possibly matching TRBD2 (6 bases). Trimming pared 5 bases from V and 3 bases from J, leaving 13 bases between. Germline CDR1 MNHEY, CDR2 SMNVEV (reference sequence). CDR3 length equals 15 residues. The CDR3 nucleotides are TGTGCCAGCAGTATTCAGCGGGCCTACACCGGGGAGCTGTTTTTT. This sequence encodes CASSIQRAYTGELFF.

This chain connects TRBV19 to TRBJ2-7; the match to TRBD1 covers 7 bases. The CDR3 totals 16 residues. V lost 5 bases and J lost 1; bases outside the gene matches: 11. Germline CDR1 reads LNHDA; CDR2 reads SQIVND (reference sequence). CDR3 nucleotide sequence: TGTGCCAGTAGTTCCCCGGACCGGGACAGTTCCTACGAGCAGTACTTC. This encodes CASSSPDRDSSYEQYF.

The V gene is TRBV5-5, the J gene TRBJ2-3; D possibly corresponds to TRBD2 (5 bases). The V gene lost 1 base and the J gene lost 4 bases, with 10 bases spanning the gap. The germline CDR1 and CDR2 sequences are SGHKS and YYEKEE (reference sequence). The CDR3 contains 14 residues. CDR3 nucleotide sequence: TGTGCCAGCAGCTTGTGGGAGAACTCAGATACGCAGTATTTT. This sequence encodes CASSLWENSDTQYF.

V and J are TRBV6-5 and TRBJ1-4; 7 bases align to TRBD1. V lost 0 bases and J lost 6; bases outside the gene matches: 7. Germline CDR1 MNHEY, CDR2 SVGAGI. CDR3 size: 16 residues. The CDR3, as DNA: TGTGCCAGCAGTTACTCTACAATAGGGGGCGATGAAAAACTGTTTTTT. Protein product: CASSYSTIGGDEKLFF.

The chain has TRBV5-6 and TRBJ1-4, with 8 bases that match TRBD1. With 2 bases clipped from V and 3 bases from J, the junction kept 9 bases outside the gene matches. This CDR3 is 17 amino acids long. The germline V gene has CDR1 SGHDT and CDR2 YYEEEE. The CDR3 is CASSFPPGTGPNEKLFF. DNA for the CDR3: TGTGCCAGCAGCTTCCCTCCCGGGACAGGCCCTAATGAAAAACTGTTTTTT.

This chain uses TRBV5-1 with TRBJ2-5; perhaps TRBD2 as D (6 bases). V was clipped by 5 bases and J by 2 bases, with 16 bases between them. CDR3 size: 15 residues. In germline, CDR1 is SGHRS, CDR2 YFSETQ. The CDR3 sequence is CASSPSPGAQETQYF. CDR3 in DNA: TGCGCCAGCAGTCCTAGTCCGGGAGCTCAAGAGACCCAGTACTTC.

This rearrangement joins TRBV28 to TRBJ2-2; 10 nucleotides line up with TRBD1. Germline V gene data show CDR1 as MDHEN and CDR2 as SYDVKM. Trimming cost V 10 bases and J 7 bases; bases outside gene matches: 12. The CDR3 contains 15 residues. This chain's CDR3 is CAIPETGGLRGELFF. As DNA, the CDR3 is TGTGCCATCCCCGAGACAGGGGGCTTACGCGGGGAGCTGTTTTTT.